Following are 27 T cell receptor beta chains from one sample sequenced in a study of response to subunit inactivated influenza vaccine. TCRdb passed the RT-PCR reads through MiXCR, listing each CDR3 protein once. The top ten clones hold around 2.8% of a sample with just under 550,000 distinct CDR3 sequences, 20% to 25% of them seen once. The sample was also linked to a second study, of T cells expressing NK-cell markers. That paper notes: 5'RACE template switching with UMIs generated TCR beta cDNA.

This sample comprised CD4+ T cells sorted from PBMCs, obtained about 12 days after vaccination. Receptor source: a man aged 50 to 59 who received an inactivated influenza vaccine.

The chain has TRBV2 and TRBJ2-2, with D hard to call. V gave up 2 bases and J gave up 6 bases, with 7 bases separating them. This CDR3 has 13 amino acids. The germline V gene has CDR1 SNHLY and CDR2 FYNNEI. This CDR3 reads CASSEISPGELFF. The DNA for the CDR3 is TGTGCCAGCAGTGAAATTAGCCCCGGGGAGCTGTTTTTT.

This clonotype has a handful of counts. The rearrangement joins TRBV29-1 to TRBJ1-2; D possibly corresponds to TRBD1 (5 bases). This CDR3 has 13 amino acids. Looked up from germline, CDR1 is SQVTM and CDR2 is ANQGSEA. V lost 5 bases and J lost 4, with 14 bases in between. DNA of the CDR3: TGCAGCGTTACCTGGGGGGGAGGCTATGGCTACACCTTC. Its protein product is CSVTWGGGYGYTF.

This clonotype was recorded a few times. The rearrangement uses TRBV24-1 and TRBJ2-1; no firm D call. Germline-derived CDR1 and CDR2 are KGHDR and SFDVKD. This CDR3 spans 12 amino acids. Trimming left V 5 bases short and J 4 bases short, with 5 bases between. The CDR3 region has the DNA TGTGCCACCAGTGTCGATTACAATGAGCAGTTCTTC. This sequence encodes CATSVDYNEQFF.

This clonotype occurred a few times. The V and J genes are TRBV7-9 and TRBJ2-1, with unresolved D. Per the germline V gene, CDR1 is SEHNR and CDR2 is FQNEAQ (reference sequence). V was pared by 1 base and J by 5 bases, with 15 bases between. CDR3 length equals 16 residues. The CDR3 nucleotides read TGTGCCAGCAGCTTAGGTCGGGTTACCCAAGACAATGAGCAGTTCTTC. Protein sequence: CASSLGRVTQDNEQFF.

The rearrangement uses TRBV29-1 and TRBJ1-5; D gene uncertain. The CDR3 has 12 amino acids. Germline V gives CDR1 SQVTM, CDR2 ANQGSEA. Trimming shortened V by 3 bases and J by 6 bases, and 9 bases separated the two germline ends. Written as DNA, the CDR3 is TGCAGCGTTGAGGGTGGCGTTCAGCCCCAGCATTTT. Translation gives CSVEGGVQPQHF.

J is TRBJ2-4 and V is TRBV4-1; D call uncertain. Germline V gives CDR1 MGHRA, CDR2 YSYEKL. The ends were cut back, 2 bases at V and 0 bases at J, with 11 bases in the middle. This CDR3 region has 16 residues. CDR3 sequence reads: CASSQFLEVAKNIQYF. CDR3 sequence (DNA): TGCGCCAGCAGCCAATTTCTCGAGGTAGCCAAAAACATTCAGTACTTC.

J is TRBJ2-6 and V is TRBV3-1, with 11 bases lining up with TRBD1. Germline trimming cut 0 bases from V and 2 bases from J; bases unmatched to any gene: 6. Looked up from germline, CDR1 is LGHDT and CDR2 is YNNKEL (reference sequence). CDR3 length equals 19 residues. CDR3 sequence reads: CASSQDRTGGKAGANVLTF. CDR3 sequence (DNA): TGTGCCAGCAGCCAAGACCGGACAGGGGGCAAGGCTGGGGCCAACGTCCTGACTTTC.

J is TRBJ1-1 and V is TRBV11-2, with 8 bases matching TRBD1. Germline assignment: CDR1 SGHAT and CDR2 FQNNGV. CDR3 length: 14 amino acids. V gave up 5 bases and J gave up 6 bases; unmatched junction bases: 8. CDR3 nucleotide sequence: TGTGCCAGCAGCCCGGACAGGGTTGGGGCTGAAGCTTTCTTT. Translated: CASSPDRVGAEAFF. Together with reference TRBV11-2 and TRBJ1-1, the CDR3 gives the full variable domain: EAGVAQSPRYKIIEKRQSVAFWCNPISGHATLYWYQQILGQGPKLLIQFQNNGVVDDSQLPKDRFSAERLKGVDSTLKIQPAKLEDSAVYLCASSPDRVGAEAFFGQGTRLTVV.

V gene TRBV9 combines with J gene TRBJ2-3; D not resolved. CDR3 length equals 17 residues. Trimming removed 0 bases at V and 3 bases at J, with 17 bases between. The germline CDR1 and CDR2 sequences are SGDLS and YYNGEE. In DNA form, the CDR3 reads TGTGCCAGCAGCGTAGGGGGTTCGGGCGGCCCAACAGATACGCAGTATTTT. Translation: CASSVGGSGGPTDTQYF.

There are a few counts of this clonotype. CDR3 DNA sequence: TGTGCCAGCAGCCGGGGCGCCAATGAGCAGTTCTTC. Translated: CASSRGANEQFF. The rearrangement uses TRBV3-1 and TRBJ2-1; weak D call: TRBD1 (5 bases). This CDR3 has 12 residues. Germline CDR1 is LGHDT and CDR2 is YNNKEL (reference sequence). V was cut by 4 bases and J by 6 bases, with 7 bases left in between.

The rearrangement uses TRBV12-3 or TRBV12-4 and TRBJ1-1; D is ambiguous. The CDR3 totals 14 residues. Trimming took off 4 bases at V and 1 base at J, with 10 bases between the two ends. The CDR3 nucleotides are TGTGCCAGCAGTTCCCCCCCCGAGAACACTGAAGCTTTCTTT. Protein: CASSSPPENTEAFF.

The table lists this clonotype with a few counts. The chain is built from TRBV3-1 and TRBJ2-2; a possible D gene is TRBD2 (5 bases). Per germline, CDR1 LGHDT and CDR2 YNNKEL (reference sequence). Trimming pared 3 bases from V and 0 bases from J, leaving 14 bases between. This CDR3 has 17 amino acids. The CDR3 is CASSQVRAAPNTGELFF. In nucleotides, the CDR3 is TGTGCCAGCAGCCAGGTTCGAGCGGCCCCGAACACCGGGGAGCTGTTTTTT. Drawing the rest from reference TRBV3-1 and TRBJ2-2, the complete variable domain is DTAVSQTPKYLVTQMGNDKSIKCEQNLGHDTMYWYKQDSKKFLKIMFSYNNKELIINETVPNRFSPKSPDKAHLNLHINSLELGDSAVYFCASSQVRAAPNTGELFFGEGSRLTVL.

This clonotype was seen a handful of times. The chain employs TRBV28 and TRBJ2-2; no firm D call. This CDR3 is built from 14 residues. The V gene's germline CDR1 is MDHEN and CDR2 SYDVKM. V lost 3 bases to trimming and J lost 5 bases, with 10 bases between them. The CDR3 reads CASSLRWQTGELFF. CDR3 nucleotide sequence: TGTGCCAGCAGTTTGAGGTGGCAGACCGGGGAGCTGTTTTTT.

The chain has TRBV7-2 and TRBJ1-5; D not certain. Trimming stripped 1 base from V and 2 bases from J, with 6 bases between. CDR3 length equals 14 residues. Germline V CDR1 and CDR2: SGHTA, FQGNSA. The CDR3 DNA reads as TGTGCCAGCAGCTTAGTTCCGCGCAATCAGCCCCAGCATTTT. It is translated as CASSLVPRNQPQHF.

This clonotype was seen only a few times. The chain recombines TRBV10-3 with TRBJ1-5, with unresolved D. CDR1 and CDR2 (germline): ENHRY, SYGVKD. CDR3 length: 14 residues. V dropped 3 bases and J dropped 7 bases, with 13 bases sitting between them. As DNA, the CDR3 is TGTGCCATCAGTGAATCCTCACAGACACAGCCCCAGCATTTT. Translated: CAISESSQTQPQHF.

The rearrangement joins TRBV6-6 to TRBJ1-2; D unclear. Trimming pared 5 bases from V and 4 bases from J, leaving 11 bases between. Germline assignment: CDR1 MNHNY and CDR2 SVGAGI (reference sequence). The CDR3 runs to 13 residues. The CDR3, as DNA: TGTGCCAGCAGTCCGCGGTCCGGCTATGGCTACACCTTC. Its translation is CASSPRSGYGYTF.

This clonotype has just a few counts. Mismatch with germline at one junction end may stem from a read error. The rearrangement joins TRBV7-9 to TRBJ1-2; no firm D call. Germline CDR1 is SEHNR and CDR2 is FQNEAQ (reference sequence). The CDR3 spans 15 residues. The CDR3 protein is CASSLVSGQKDGYTF. In nucleotides, the CDR3 is TGTGCCAGCAGCTTAGTTTCTGGGCAGAAGGATGGCTACACTTTC. Drawing the rest from reference TRBV7-9 and TRBJ1-2, the complete variable domain is DTGVSQNPRHKITKRGQNVTFRCDPISEHNRLYWYRQTLGQGPEFLTYFQNEAQLEKSRLLSDRFSAERPKGSFSTLEIQRTEQGDSAMYLCASSLVSGQKDGYTFGSGTRLTVV.

This clonotype has just one count. V gene TRBV18 combines with J gene TRBJ2-7, with TRBD2 as a possible D gene (5 bases). CDR1 is KGHSH, CDR2 LQKENI, per germline. Trimming cost V 5 bases and J 4 bases, with 21 bases left between them. The CDR3 totals 16 residues. The CDR3 loop is CASSSDYLPTSYEQYF. For the CDR3, the DNA is TGTGCCAGCTCATCAGACTATCTACCCACCTCGTACGAGCAGTACTTC.

Remarks on this clonotype: The germline gene is not matched at one end of the junction; a read error may be the cause. The V call is TRBV7-7, the J call TRBJ2-5, with D tentatively TRBD1 (6 bases). The CDR3 runs 15 residues. Germline CDR1 SSHAT, CDR2 FNYEAQ (reference sequence). The CDR3 reads CASSLGYGTQETQYF. As DNA, the CDR3 is TGTGCTAGCAGCTTAGGTTACGGGACACAAGAGACCCAGTACTTC.

The table lists this clonotype with a few counts. This chain joins TRBV5-6 and TRBJ2-3, with 10 bases lining up with TRBD2. The CDR3 has 18 amino acids. Per the germline V gene, CDR1 is SGHDT and CDR2 is YYEEEE. The trim removed 3 bases at V and 2 bases at J, leaving 12 bases unmatched. CDR3 nucleotides: TGTGCCAGCAGCTCCTTTTCCGAGCGGGGGGGTTTCACAGATACGCAGTATTTT. Residues: CASSSFSERGGFTDTQYF.

This clonotype appeared a few times. This chain connects TRBV3-1 to TRBJ1-1; D remains ambiguous. CDR3 size: 14 residues. V lost 4 bases and J lost 1, with 10 bases in between. Germline CDR1 reads LGHDT; CDR2 reads YNNKEL (reference sequence). CDR3 region: CASSPPLRNTEAFF. The CDR3 nucleotides read TGTGCCAGCAGCCCCCCTCTGCGGAACACTGAAGCTTTCTTT. The full variable domain, its missing parts supplied by reference TRBV3-1 and TRBJ1-1, is DTAVSQTPKYLVTQMGNDKSIKCEQNLGHDTMYWYKQDSKKFLKIMFSYNNKELIINETVPNRFSPKSPDKAHLNLHINSLELGDSAVYFCASSPPLRNTEAFFGQGTRLTVV.

This clonotype was seen a handful of times. Here the CDR3 reads CSAIRLAESSYNEQFF. DNA for the CDR3: TGCAGTGCTATTCGGTTAGCGGAGAGCTCCTACAATGAGCAGTTCTTC. This chain links TRBV20-1 with TRBJ2-1, with D perhaps matching TRBD2 (6 bases). Germline CDR1 DFQATT, CDR2 SNEGSKA (reference sequence). The V end was cut by 4 bases, the J end by 0 bases, with 16 bases between. The CDR3 loop spans 16 amino acids.

This clonotype came up a few times. V usage is TRBV12-3 or TRBV12-4 and J usage is TRBJ2-1; 8 bases agree with TRBD2. V lost 7 bases, J lost 8 bases, and 10 bases stayed unmatched. The CDR3 is 14 residues long. The CDR3 here is CASNRRGGLDEQFF. In nucleotides, the CDR3 is TGTGCCAGCAACAGACGGGGGGGCCTGGATGAGCAGTTCTTC.

This clonotype has a handful of counts. The chain recombines TRBV7-2 with TRBJ2-5; maybe TRBD2 (5 bases). Germline-derived CDR1 and CDR2 are SGHTA and FQGNSA. CDR3 length equals 13 residues. Trimming cost V 4 bases and J 8 bases, with 14 bases left between them. The CDR3 sequence is CASSSRTGSTQYF. The CDR3 DNA reads TGTGCCAGCAGCTCCAGGACGGGGAGTACCCAGTACTTC.

There are a few counts of this clonotype. The genes are TRBV29-1 and TRBJ2-1; D call uncertain. The CDR3 totals 15 residues. Germline lookup yields CDR1 SQVTM and CDR2 ANQGSEA. V lost 3 bases and J 0 bases, leaving 12 bases between the germline ends. The CDR3 DNA follows: TGCAGCGTTGAGGTAGGATGGAGCTCCTACAATGAGCAGTTCTTC. The encoded protein is CSVEVGWSSYNEQFF.

This clonotype was counted only a few times. The rearrangement joins TRBV7-2 to TRBJ1-2, with a possible D match to TRBD1 (6 bases). Germline CDR1 SGHTA, CDR2 FQGNSA. The length of the CDR3 is 14 residues. V lost 1 base to trimming and J lost 4 bases, with 10 bases between them. The CDR3 region is CASSLVQTGYGYTF. The CDR3 DNA follows: TGTGCCAGCAGCTTAGTCCAGACAGGCTATGGCTACACCTTC.

V and J are TRBV5-6 and TRBJ2-4, with D perhaps TRBD1 or TRBD2 (5 bases each). The V end was cut by 2 bases, the J end by 9 bases, with 18 bases between. The CDR3 has 15 amino acids. Germline CDR1 and CDR2: SGHDT and YYEEEE. DNA of the CDR3: TGTGCCAGCAGCTTTTGGGGACGGCGATCGGGCATTCAGTACTTC. The encoded protein is CASSFWGRRSGIQYF.